This is a list of T cell receptor beta chains from one sample in a study of shared clonotypes between healthy human individuals. Sequencing was performed with immunoSEQ multiplex PCR; in TCRdb, only in-frame clones are kept and a portion is missing. This table has around 1 million clones, approximately 80% appearing once. The sample was memory CD4+ T cells sorted from blood. The receptors derive from a man younger than 35 in good health. The CDR3 runs from the conserved cysteine through the conserved F or W. D genes are given only for firm matches. Size is omitted from some rows. Given values are once, few, many or a class for expanded clones.

d_gene: .
v_gene: TRBV10-3
abundance: few
j_gene: TRBJ2-1
CDR3nt: TGTGCCATCAGCCCCGGGAATGAGCAGTTCTTC
CDR3aa: CAISPGNEQFF

d_gene: .
v_gene: TRBV18
abundance: .
j_gene: TRBJ2-5
CDR3nt: TGTGCCAGCTCACCACCGGTAACAGAGACCCAGTACTTC
CDR3aa: CASSPPVTETQYF

d_gene: TRBD1
v_gene: TRBV30
abundance: .
j_gene: TRBJ2-7
CDR3nt: TGTGCCTGGCGGGGACAGGGCGTCTACGAGCAGTACTTC
CDR3aa: CAWRGQGVYEQYF

d_gene: .
v_gene: TRBV28
abundance: once
j_gene: TRBJ2-3
CDR3nt: TGTGCCAGCAGTATAGCAGGGAGCACAGATACGCAGTATTTT
CDR3aa: CASSIAGSTDTQYF

d_gene: .
v_gene: TRBV9
abundance: .
j_gene: TRBJ2-7
CDR3nt: TGTGCCAGCAGCACATCTAGCAGTCCCTACGAGCAGTACTTC
CDR3aa: CASSTSSSPYEQYF

d_gene: .
v_gene: TRBV5-1
abundance: .
j_gene: TRBJ1-3
CDR3nt: TGCGCCAGCAGCTTGGATTGGACGGCTGGAAACACCATATATTTT
CDR3aa: CASSLDWTAGNTIYF

d_gene: .
v_gene: TRBV11-2
abundance: .
j_gene: TRBJ2-3
CDR3nt: TGTGCCAGCAGCAATATCCGAGGGCCTCCAGATACGCAGTATTTT
CDR3aa: CASSNIRGPPDTQYF

d_gene: .
v_gene: TRBV5-1
abundance: .
j_gene: TRBJ2-1
CDR3nt: TGCGCCAGCAGCTTCGGGACTCAAAATGAGAATGAGCAGTTCTTC
CDR3aa: CASSFGTQNENEQFF

d_gene: TRBD2
v_gene: TRBV4-2
abundance: .
j_gene: TRBJ2-1
CDR3nt: TGTGCCAGCAGCCAAACGCCTTTGGGACTAGCGGACAATGAGCAGTTCTTC
CDR3aa: CASSQTPLGLADNEQFF

d_gene: .
v_gene: TRBV28
abundance: .
j_gene: TRBJ2-3
CDR3nt: TGTGCCAGCAGTATCCTACGGGCAGGTACAGATACGCAGTATTTT
CDR3aa: CASSILRAGTDTQYF

d_gene: .
v_gene: TRBV5-1
abundance: .
j_gene: TRBJ2-1
CDR3nt: TGCGCCAGCAGCTTGGCTATTACTTGGGCAAGCTCCTACAATGAGCAGTTCTTC
CDR3aa: CASSLAITWASSYNEQFF

d_gene: TRBD1
v_gene: TRBV30
abundance: .
j_gene: TRBJ2-6
CDR3nt: TGTGCCTGGAAGAAAGGACAGGGGGCGGGATGGGAGGCCAACGTCCTGACTTTC
CDR3aa: CAWKKGQGAGWEANVLTF

d_gene: .
v_gene: TRBV11-2
abundance: .
j_gene: TRBJ2-1
CDR3nt: TGTGCCAGCAGCTTAGATCAATTCCAGTCGGGGGAACCCTACAATGAGCAGTTCTTC
CDR3aa: CASSLDQFQSGEPYNEQFF

d_gene: TRBD1
v_gene: TRBV7-3
abundance: .
j_gene: TRBJ2-1
CDR3nt: TGTGCCAGCAGCTCGGGACAGGGGCCCAATGAGCAGTTCTTC
CDR3aa: CASSSGQGPNEQFF

d_gene: .
v_gene: TRBV9
abundance: .
j_gene: TRBJ2-1
CDR3nt: TGTGCCAGCCCCTGGAGGGCCTCCTACAATGAGCAGTTCTTC
CDR3aa: CASPWRASYNEQFF

d_gene: .
v_gene: TRBV7-9
abundance: many
j_gene: TRBJ2-5
CDR3nt: TGTGCCAGCAGCCCCGGGGCGGTGGGGGAGACCCAGTACTTC
CDR3aa: CASSPGAVGETQYF

d_gene: .
v_gene: TRBV10-3
abundance: .
j_gene: TRBJ1-2
CDR3nt: TGTGCCATCAGTGAGTCGACCAGTAGATCCTATGGCTACACCTTC
CDR3aa: CAISESTSRSYGYTF

d_gene: .
v_gene: TRBV18
abundance: .
j_gene: TRBJ1-4
CDR3nt: TGTGCCAGCTCGAAGGGGGATGCAACTAATGAAAAACTGTTTTTT
CDR3aa: CASSKGDATNEKLFF

d_gene: TRBD1
v_gene: TRBV2
abundance: .
j_gene: TRBJ2-6
CDR3nt: TGTGCCAGCAGTGTAGGGACAGGGATCAGCTCTGGGGCCAACGTCCTGACTTTC
CDR3aa: CASSVGTGISSGANVLTF

d_gene: TRBD1
v_gene: TRBV19
abundance: .
j_gene: TRBJ2-3
CDR3nt: TGTGCCAGTAGTATACGACAGGGGTGGGATACGCAGTATTTT
CDR3aa: CASSIRQGWDTQYF

d_gene: .
v_gene: TRBV9
abundance: .
j_gene: TRBJ2-2
CDR3nt: TGTGCCAGCAGCGTAGGGACGACCAACACCGGGGAGCTGTTTTTT
CDR3aa: CASSVGTTNTGELFF

d_gene: .
v_gene: TRBV28
abundance: .
j_gene: TRBJ2-3
CDR3nt: TGTGCCAGCAGCTTCCCCCTAGGGAAGAGCACAGATACGCAGTATTTT
CDR3aa: CASSFPLGKSTDTQYF

d_gene: .
v_gene: TRBV30
abundance: once
j_gene: TRBJ1-6
CDR3nt: TGTGCCTGGACTGCGGCGGGGGCTTATAATTCACCCCTCCACTTT
CDR3aa: CAWTAAGAYNSPLHF

d_gene: .
v_gene: TRBV18
abundance: .
j_gene: TRBJ1-1
CDR3nt: TGTGCCAGCTCCCTTTCCGTCACACGGACTGAAGCTTTCTTT
CDR3aa: CASSLSVTRTEAFF

d_gene: TRBD1
v_gene: TRBV6-5
abundance: .
j_gene: TRBJ2-7
CDR3nt: TGTGCCAGCAGTTCTCGAGGGACAGGGGTTGTCGAGCAGTACTTC
CDR3aa: CASSSRGTGVVEQYF

d_gene: .
v_gene: TRBV5-1
abundance: .
j_gene: TRBJ1-5
CDR3nt: TGCGCCAGCAGCTTTGGTTCAATCGGTCAGCCCCAGCATTTT
CDR3aa: CASSFGSIGQPQHF

d_gene: .
v_gene: TRBV19
abundance: .
j_gene: TRBJ1-6
CDR3nt: TGTGCCAGTAGTATGGTAAGGACGAATTCACCCCTCCACTTT
CDR3aa: CASSMVRTNSPLHF

d_gene: TRBD2
v_gene: TRBV7-8
abundance: .
j_gene: TRBJ2-3
CDR3nt: TGTGCCAGCAGCTTAGACGAGACGGGAGGGCATGGAGATACGCAGTATTTT
CDR3aa: CASSLDETGGHGDTQYF

d_gene: .
v_gene: TRBV7-6
abundance: .
j_gene: TRBJ2-3
CDR3nt: TGTGCCAGCAGCGCTACCTCCAGGGGGGCGGCAGATACGCAGTATTTT
CDR3aa: CASSATSRGAADTQYF

d_gene: TRBD1
v_gene: TRBV9
abundance: .
j_gene: TRBJ2-2
CDR3nt: TGTGCCAGCAGCACACGATATCAAGGGACAGGAGACACCGGGGAGCTGTTTTTT
CDR3aa: CASSTRYQGTGDTGELFF

d_gene: .
v_gene: TRBV7-9
abundance: .
j_gene: TRBJ2-3
CDR3nt: TGTGCCAGCAGCCCGTTTCAAAGGGGCACAGATACGCAGTATTTT
CDR3aa: CASSPFQRGTDTQYF

d_gene: TRBD2
v_gene: TRBV7-2
abundance: .
j_gene: TRBJ2-2
CDR3nt: TGTGCCAGCAGGTCGACTAGCGGGACGGAGCTGTTTTTT
CDR3aa: CASRSTSGTELFF

d_gene: .
v_gene: TRBV2
abundance: .
j_gene: TRBJ2-5
CDR3nt: TGTGCCAGCAGTGGAATAGGTTTCCAAGAGACCCAGTACTTC
CDR3aa: CASSGIGFQETQYF

d_gene: .
v_gene: TRBV28
abundance: .
j_gene: TRBJ2-3
CDR3nt: TGTGCCAGCAGTCTTGGGACTTTCACAGATACGCAGTATTTT
CDR3aa: CASSLGTFTDTQYF

d_gene: .
v_gene: TRBV6-1
abundance: .
j_gene: TRBJ1-6
CDR3nt: TGTGCCAGCAGTGAGTCGGGACACTTGACACCCCTCCACTTT
CDR3aa: CASSESGHLTPLHF

d_gene: .
v_gene: TRBV23-1
abundance: .
j_gene: TRBJ1-2
CDR3nt: TGCGCCAGCAGTCAATTCGGGCGGATTTATGGCTACACCTTC
CDR3aa: CASSQFGRIYGYTF

d_gene: TRBD1
v_gene: TRBV7-6
abundance: few
j_gene: TRBJ2-1
CDR3nt: TGTGCCAGCAGCGTACGCGCAGGGGGTTGGAATGAGCAGTTCTTC
CDR3aa: CASSVRAGGWNEQFF

d_gene: TRBD1
v_gene: TRBV28
abundance: .
j_gene: TRBJ1-2
CDR3nt: TGTGCCAGCAGTGTACCGGGACAGGGGATTGGCTACACCTTC
CDR3aa: CASSVPGQGIGYTF

d_gene: TRBD1
v_gene: TRBV30
abundance: .
j_gene: TRBJ1-5
CDR3nt: TGTGCCTGGAGTGTACAGGGGGCGGCGAGCAATCAGCCCCAGCATTTT
CDR3aa: CAWSVQGAASNQPQHF

d_gene: .
v_gene: TRBV2
abundance: .
j_gene: TRBJ2-7
CDR3nt: TGTGCCAGCAGTGGACAACGCGGCCCCTACGAGCAGTACTTC
CDR3aa: CASSGQRGPYEQYF

d_gene: TRBD2
v_gene: TRBV5-1
abundance: .
j_gene: TRBJ2-1
CDR3nt: TGCGCCAGCAGCTTGGTAGCGGGAGGGCCTGGTGAGCAGTTCTTC
CDR3aa: CASSLVAGGPGEQFF

d_gene: .
v_gene: TRBV28
abundance: .
j_gene: TRBJ2-7
CDR3nt: TGTGCCAGCATCGGAGGGGGTATTCTCTACGAGCAGTACTTC
CDR3aa: CASIGGGILYEQYF

d_gene: .
v_gene: TRBV5-5
abundance: once
j_gene: TRBJ1-4
CDR3nt: TGTGCCAGCAGCCCAACGGGCCCCGTTTTATCGGAACTGTTTTTT
CDR3aa: CASSPTGPVLSELFF

d_gene: .
v_gene: TRBV7-9
abundance: .
j_gene: TRBJ2-2
CDR3nt: TGTGCCAGCAGGTATACGGGACCCCCGAGGGACACCGGGGAGCTGTTTTTT
CDR3aa: CASRYTGPPRDTGELFF

d_gene: TRBD1
v_gene: TRBV15
abundance: .
j_gene: TRBJ1-5
CDR3nt: TGTGCCACCAGCAGAGATACAGGGGCGAATCAGCCCCAGCATTTT
CDR3aa: CATSRDTGANQPQHF

d_gene: TRBD2
v_gene: TRBV2
abundance: .
j_gene: TRBJ2-7
CDR3nt: TGTGCCAGTGGGACTAGCGGCTCCTACGAGCAGTACTTC
CDR3aa: CASGTSGSYEQYF

d_gene: .
v_gene: TRBV2
abundance: .
j_gene: TRBJ2-6
CDR3nt: TGTGCCAGCAGTGAAAATAGGGGTCTCTCTGGGGCCAACGTCCTGACTTTC
CDR3aa: CASSENRGLSGANVLTF

d_gene: TRBD1
v_gene: TRBV27
abundance: .
j_gene: TRBJ2-7
CDR3nt: TGTGCCAGCAGGTCGACAGGGGACGGCTACGAGCAGTACTTC
CDR3aa: CASRSTGDGYEQYF

d_gene: .
v_gene: TRBV10-3
abundance: .
j_gene: TRBJ2-5
CDR3nt: TGTGCCATCAGTGAAGGAGAGACCCAGTACTTC
CDR3aa: CAISEGETQYF

d_gene: .
v_gene: TRBV11-2
abundance: .
j_gene: TRBJ1-3
CDR3nt: TGTGCCAGCAGCCTACGGGCAGGGCTAGGAAACACCATATATTTT
CDR3aa: CASSLRAGLGNTIYF

d_gene: TRBD1
v_gene: TRBV7-2
abundance: .
j_gene: TRBJ1-6
CDR3nt: TGTGCCAGCAGCCGATGGGACAGCTTTAATTCACCCCTCCACTTT
CDR3aa: CASSRWDSFNSPLHF

d_gene: TRBD1
v_gene: TRBV30
abundance: many
j_gene: TRBJ2-7
CDR3nt: TGTGCCTGTAAGACCCCGGGACAGGGTTCCGAGCAGTACTTC
CDR3aa: CACKTPGQGSEQYF

d_gene: .
v_gene: TRBV7-9
abundance: .
j_gene: TRBJ2-1
CDR3nt: TGTGCCAGCAGCTTAGGGAGTTTCGGCAATGAGCAGTTCTTC
CDR3aa: CASSLGSFGNEQFF